Listed here is a single TCR beta chain. Its matching antigen is unknown. This record belongs to a study of OX40 agonist ivuxolimab in advanced cancers. Overall study: Dose-escalation patients suffered from hepatocellular carcinoma, melanoma, renal cell or head and neck cancer. Averaging about 60 years in age, with a range of about 20 to 90, the cohort was approximately 84% male.

Profiling relied on immunoSEQ multiplex PCR, and the TCRdb table lists in-frame clones only, not all of them. This sample has 90,000 to 120,000 clones, with around 93% found just once. Study outcomes and limitations: The antigen specificity of the peripheral T cells (those that were expanded) was not determined. Circulating CD4+ and CD8+ T cells showed clonal expansion by week 6 at 0.1 to 3.0 mg/kg.

This CDR3 has 15 amino acids. V shed 4 bases, J shed 0 bases, and the junction held 5 bases outside the gene matches. Germline CDR1 is SGHRS and CDR2 is YFSETQ. This TCR was sampled from an adult with an advanced solid tumor such as melanoma, head and neck, liver or kidney cancer. This chain connects TRBV5-1 to TRBJ1-1, with 8 bases matching TRBD1. This specimen consisted of CD4+ or CD8+ T cells sorted from blood, obtained in a trial of the OX40 agonist ivuxolimab. CDR3 residues: CASSPPTGVNTEAFF. The CDR3 DNA follows: TGCGCCAGCAGCCCCCCGACAGGGGTGAACACTGAAGCTTTCTTT. Based on the CDR3 plus reference TRBV5-1 and TRBJ1-1, the full variable domain is KAGVTQTPRYLIKTRGQQVTLSCSPISGHRSVSWYQQTPGQGLQFLFEYFSETQRNKGNFPGRFSGRQFSNSRSEMNVSTLELGDSALYLCASSPPTGVNTEAFFGQGTRLTVV.